This T cell receptor (beta chain) derives from a study of blood T cell repertoires in COVID-19. Study at large: Acute-phase and convalescent COVID-19 samples originated in the United States, Italy and Spain.

In the authors' workflow: Estimation of nucleated cell counts relied on the amplification of reference gene primers. The assay was immunoSEQ multiplex PCR, and TCRdb's table has in-frame clones only and misses some. V and J calls and clone size are given by that table; D and trimming were obtained from the DNA. This repertoire shows roughly 20,000 clones, 88% found once; its top ten account for roughly 10%. CDR1 and CDR2 from the germline V gene are KGHSH and LQKENI. The CDR3 is 13 amino acids. V lost 2 bases and J lost 4, with 6 bases in between. The material sequenced was peripheral blood. The sequence derives from a man aged 35 to 55 with active COVID-19. The rearrangement joins TRBV18 to TRBJ2-1; D is unclear. CDR3 coding DNA: TGTGCCAGCTCACCAAGCCATTACAATGAGCAGTTCTTC. This gives the protein CASSPSHYNEQFF.